Listed below are T cell receptor beta chains from one sample, sequenced in a study of CD8 T cells in Susac syndrome. TCRdb redid the calling of the immunoSEQ multiplex PCR reads with MiXCR, one entry per CDR3 protein. The sample has over 70,000 distinct CDR3 sequences; approximately 96% are singletons. The sample comprised CD8+ T cells from PBMCs. These receptor sequences come from a human donor with Susac syndrome. The CDR3 runs from the conserved cysteine through the conserved F or W. Each record gives: CDR3 protein, CDR3 DNA, V gene, D gene, clone size, J gene. The D gene is left open where the match is weak. Not every row has a clone size; where given, it reads once, few, many or a size class.

cdr3_aa: CASSLYGQGVSETQYF
cdr3_nt: TGTGCCAGCAGCCTTTACGGGCAGGGGGTGTCGGAGACCCAGTACTTC
v_call: TRBV11-3
d_call: TRBD1
clone_size: .
j_call: TRBJ2-5

cdr3_aa: CASSPNGDTDTQYF
cdr3_nt: TGCGCCAGCAGCCCGAATGGGGACACAGATACGCAGTATTTT
v_call: TRBV5-1
d_call: .
clone_size: .
j_call: TRBJ2-3

cdr3_aa: CRCNRGDTQYF
cdr3_nt: TGCAGATGCAACAGGGGAGATACGCAGTATTTT
v_call: TRBV29-1
d_call: TRBD1
clone_size: .
j_call: TRBJ2-3

cdr3_aa: CASRPRGATDSPLHF
cdr3_nt: TGTGCCAGCAGGCCCAGGGGAGCCACGGATTCACCCCTCCACTTT
v_call: TRBV6-5
d_call: .
clone_size: .
j_call: TRBJ1-6

cdr3_aa: CSAPAKPYGYTF
cdr3_nt: TGCAGTGCTCCCGCTAAGCCCTATGGCTACACCTTC
v_call: TRBV20-1
d_call: .
clone_size: .
j_call: TRBJ1-2

cdr3_aa: CAWSHRDEAFF
cdr3_nt: TGTGCCTGGAGTCACAGGGATGAAGCTTTCTTT
v_call: TRBV30
d_call: .
clone_size: .
j_call: TRBJ1-1

cdr3_aa: CASTETGVNTEAFF
cdr3_nt: TGTGCCAGCACCGAGACAGGGGTCAACACTGAAGCTTTCTTT
v_call: TRBV6-6
d_call: TRBD1
clone_size: .
j_call: TRBJ1-1

cdr3_aa: CASSFGVGQDYGYTF
cdr3_nt: TGTGCCAGCAGTTTTGGTGTTGGACAAGACTATGGCTACACCTTC
v_call: TRBV12-3/TRBV12-4
d_call: .
clone_size: .
j_call: TRBJ1-2

cdr3_aa: CSAPPQGPAYGYTF
cdr3_nt: TGCAGTGCTCCTCCACAGGGGCCCGCCTATGGCTACACCTTC
v_call: TRBV20-1
d_call: TRBD1
clone_size: .
j_call: TRBJ1-2

cdr3_aa: CATSRDLSTYEQYF
cdr3_nt: TGTGCCACCAGCAGAGATCTGTCGACCTACGAGCAGTACTTC
v_call: TRBV15
d_call: .
clone_size: few
j_call: TRBJ2-7

cdr3_aa: CASSPRTGGNIQYF
cdr3_nt: TGTGCCAGCAGCCCACGGACAGGGGGGAACATTCAGTACTTC
v_call: TRBV14
d_call: TRBD1
clone_size: .
j_call: TRBJ2-4

cdr3_aa: CASGWADSLGTDTQYF
cdr3_nt: TGTGCTAGTGGTTGGGCGGACAGTCTGGGCACAGATACGCAGTATTTT
v_call: TRBV12-5
d_call: .
clone_size: .
j_call: TRBJ2-3

cdr3_aa: CASHLTGIDEKLFF
cdr3_nt: TGTGCCAGCCACCTGACAGGAATAGATGAAAAACTGTTTTTT
v_call: TRBV7-9
d_call: .
clone_size: .
j_call: TRBJ1-4

cdr3_aa: CSARGNRLKTEAFF
cdr3_nt: TGCAGTGCTAGAGGTAACAGACTCAAGACTGAAGCTTTCTTT
v_call: TRBV20-1
d_call: .
clone_size: .
j_call: TRBJ1-1

cdr3_aa: CASSQTTGAMNTEAFF
cdr3_nt: TGCGCCAGCAGCCAGACGACAGGGGCGATGAACACTGAAGCTTTCTTT
v_call: TRBV4-3
d_call: TRBD1
clone_size: .
j_call: TRBJ1-1

cdr3_aa: CAIGTGPGNTIYF
cdr3_nt: TGTGCCATTGGGACAGGCCCTGGAAACACCATATATTTT
v_call: TRBV10-3
d_call: TRBD1
clone_size: .
j_call: TRBJ1-3

cdr3_aa: CASSPPSGYSYTF
cdr3_nt: TGTGCCAGCTCACCACCGTCAGGCTACAGCTACACCTTC
v_call: TRBV18
d_call: .
clone_size: .
j_call: TRBJ1-2

cdr3_aa: CASRSTDQPQHF
cdr3_nt: TGTGCCAGCAGAAGCACTGATCAGCCCCAGCATTTT
v_call: TRBV6-6
d_call: .
clone_size: once
j_call: TRBJ1-5

cdr3_aa: CASSIVREENTEAFF
cdr3_nt: TGTGCCAGTAGTATAGTAAGGGAGGAGAACACTGAAGCTTTCTTT
v_call: TRBV19
d_call: .
clone_size: .
j_call: TRBJ1-1

cdr3_aa: CASSQGLTPGYEQYF
cdr3_nt: TGTGCCAGCAGCCAAGGCCTAACTCCAGGATACGAGCAGTACTTC
v_call: TRBV3-1
d_call: .
clone_size: .
j_call: TRBJ2-7

cdr3_aa: CAWSYSLAAEAFF
cdr3_nt: TGTGCCTGGAGTTACTCTTTGGCGGCTGAAGCTTTCTTT
v_call: TRBV30
d_call: .
clone_size: .
j_call: TRBJ1-1

cdr3_aa: CASSGEGLGTDNEQFF
cdr3_nt: TGTGCCAGCAGCGGAGAGGGACTAGGTACAGACAATGAGCAGTTCTTC
v_call: TRBV7-9
d_call: TRBD2
clone_size: .
j_call: TRBJ2-1

cdr3_aa: CASSLRSGPDTQYF
cdr3_nt: TGTGCCAGCAGCTTACGTAGCGGACCAGATACGCAGTATTTT
v_call: TRBV7-2
d_call: .
clone_size: .
j_call: TRBJ2-3

cdr3_aa: CSARHVYGYTF
cdr3_nt: TGCAGTGCCAGACACGTTTATGGCTACACCTTC
v_call: TRBV20-1
d_call: .
clone_size: .
j_call: TRBJ1-2

cdr3_aa: CASSLGGGANEQFF
cdr3_nt: TGTGCCAGCAGTTTAGGCGGGGGGGCCAATGAGCAGTTCTTC
v_call: TRBV28
d_call: TRBD2
clone_size: .
j_call: TRBJ2-1

cdr3_aa: CSASRGQGNEKLFF
cdr3_nt: TGCAGTGCTAGTAGGGGACAGGGTAATGAAAAACTGTTTTTT
v_call: TRBV20-1
d_call: TRBD1
clone_size: once
j_call: TRBJ1-4

cdr3_aa: CSAGSGRGYNEQFF
cdr3_nt: TGCAGTGCTGGGTCCGGACGCGGGTACAATGAGCAGTTCTTC
v_call: TRBV20-1
d_call: .
clone_size: .
j_call: TRBJ2-1

cdr3_aa: CSARPRGWTDTQYF
cdr3_nt: TGCAGTGCTAGACCCCGGGGTTGGACAGATACGCAGTATTTT
v_call: TRBV20-1
d_call: .
clone_size: .
j_call: TRBJ2-3

cdr3_aa: CSANAQQGTNEKLFF
cdr3_nt: TGCAGTGCCAACGCACAACAGGGAACTAATGAAAAACTGTTTTTT
v_call: TRBV20-1
d_call: .
clone_size: .
j_call: TRBJ1-4

cdr3_aa: CASSQSDGGHTQYF
cdr3_nt: TGCGCCAGCAGCCAATCGGACGGGGGGCATACGCAGTATTTT
v_call: TRBV4-3
d_call: .
clone_size: .
j_call: TRBJ2-3

cdr3_aa: CASGDSSLSYEQYF
cdr3_nt: TGTGCCAGCGGGGACAGCTCCCTTTCCTACGAGCAGTACTTC
v_call: TRBV6-5
d_call: TRBD1
clone_size: .
j_call: TRBJ2-7

cdr3_aa: CAWSLDRSQETQYF
cdr3_nt: TGTGCCTGGAGCCTAGACAGGTCCCAAGAGACCCAGTACTTC
v_call: TRBV30
d_call: .
clone_size: .
j_call: TRBJ2-5

cdr3_aa: CASSFTRGKGQETQYF
cdr3_nt: TGTGCCAGCAGCTTCACCCGAGGCAAAGGTCAAGAGACCCAGTACTTC
v_call: TRBV13
d_call: .
clone_size: .
j_call: TRBJ2-5

cdr3_aa: CASSRWQGPNEQYF
cdr3_nt: TGTGCCAGCAGCCGCTGGCAGGGACCCAACGAGCAGTACTTC
v_call: TRBV9
d_call: .
clone_size: .
j_call: TRBJ2-7

cdr3_aa: CASSPQGRRQETQYF
cdr3_nt: TGTGCCAGCAGCCCACAGGGTCGTCGGCAAGAGACCCAGTACTTC
v_call: TRBV3-1
d_call: .
clone_size: .
j_call: TRBJ2-5

cdr3_aa: CASSFVGTSGAETQYF
cdr3_nt: TGTGCCAGCAGCTTTGTCGGGACTAGCGGGGCGGAGACCCAGTACTTC
v_call: TRBV11-2
d_call: TRBD2
clone_size: few
j_call: TRBJ2-5

cdr3_aa: CASSLSGTANSPLHF
cdr3_nt: TGTGCCAGCAGTTTATCTGGGACAGCTAATTCACCCCTCCACTTT
v_call: TRBV27
d_call: TRBD1
clone_size: few
j_call: TRBJ1-6

cdr3_aa: CASSPRTGTVTDTQYF
cdr3_nt: TGTGCCAGCAGTCCGAGGACAGGGACTGTCACAGATACGCAGTATTTT
v_call: TRBV27
d_call: TRBD1
clone_size: .
j_call: TRBJ2-3

cdr3_aa: CASSLSRGSYEQYF
cdr3_nt: TGTGCCAGCAGCTTAAGTCGGGGGTCCTACGAGCAGTACTTC
v_call: TRBV13
d_call: .
clone_size: .
j_call: TRBJ2-7

cdr3_aa: CASSIGPWGTGELFF
cdr3_nt: TGTGCCAGCAGCATCGGGCCTTGGGGCACCGGGGAGCTGTTTTTT
v_call: TRBV7-9
d_call: .
clone_size: once
j_call: TRBJ2-2

cdr3_aa: CASTGDAETQYF
cdr3_nt: TGTGCCAGCACGGGGGACGCGGAGACCCAGTACTTC
v_call: TRBV25-1
d_call: .
clone_size: .
j_call: TRBJ2-5

cdr3_aa: CASSLDGQGGETQYF
cdr3_nt: TGTGCTAGCAGCTTAGACGGACAGGGAGGAGAGACCCAGTACTTC
v_call: TRBV7-7
d_call: TRBD1
clone_size: .
j_call: TRBJ2-5

cdr3_aa: CASSLASRAGYGYTF
cdr3_nt: TGTGCCAGCAGCTTGGCTTCGAGGGCGGGCTATGGCTACACCTTC
v_call: TRBV5-4
d_call: .
clone_size: .
j_call: TRBJ1-2

cdr3_aa: CASTEETGQETQYF
cdr3_nt: TGTGCCAGCACCGAGGAGACAGGCCAAGAGACCCAGTACTTC
v_call: TRBV12-3/TRBV12-4
d_call: .
clone_size: .
j_call: TRBJ2-5

cdr3_aa: CASSPGLAVYNEQFF
cdr3_nt: TGTGCCAGCAGTCCTGGACTAGCGGTCTACAATGAGCAGTTCTTC
v_call: TRBV12-3/TRBV12-4
d_call: TRBD2
clone_size: .
j_call: TRBJ2-1

cdr3_aa: CSAAGDSNQPQHF
cdr3_nt: TGCAGTGCTGCAGGGGATAGCAATCAGCCCCAGCATTTT
v_call: TRBV20-1
d_call: .
clone_size: .
j_call: TRBJ1-5

cdr3_aa: CSVEAGYGVSRTIYF
cdr3_nt: TGCAGCGTTGAAGCAGGGTACGGAGTCTCCCGCACCATATATTTT
v_call: TRBV29-1
d_call: .
clone_size: .
j_call: TRBJ1-3

cdr3_aa: CASSYNRGDQPQHF
cdr3_nt: TGTGCCAGCAGTTATAACAGGGGGGATCAGCCCCAGCATTTT
v_call: TRBV27
d_call: TRBD1
clone_size: .
j_call: TRBJ1-5

cdr3_aa: CAWTHYGGNADTQYF
cdr3_nt: TGTGCCTGGACTCACTACGGGGGGAATGCAGATACGCAGTATTTT
v_call: TRBV30
d_call: TRBD2
clone_size: .
j_call: TRBJ2-3

cdr3_aa: CASRWPANTEAFF
cdr3_nt: TGTGCCAGCAGGTGGCCAGCCAACACTGAAGCTTTCTTT
v_call: TRBV28
d_call: .
clone_size: .
j_call: TRBJ1-1

cdr3_aa: CASRFGQYNSPLHF
cdr3_nt: TGTGCCAGCAGGTTCGGGCAATATAATTCACCCCTCCACTTT
v_call: TRBV25-1
d_call: .
clone_size: .
j_call: TRBJ1-6

cdr3_aa: CASSRGGWGGNQPQHF
cdr3_nt: TGTGCCAGCAGTAGGGGGGGTTGGGGCGGCAATCAGCCCCAGCATTTT
v_call: TRBV12-3/TRBV12-4
d_call: .
clone_size: .
j_call: TRBJ1-5

cdr3_aa: CASSLGAYEQYF
cdr3_nt: TGTGCCAGCAGCTTAGGTGCCTACGAGCAGTACTTC
v_call: TRBV7-9
d_call: .
clone_size: .
j_call: TRBJ2-7